The rows below give T cell receptor beta chains drawn from one sample of a study of blood T cell repertoires in COVID-19. Sequencing used immunoSEQ multiplex PCR; TCRdb keeps in-frame clones, though not all of them. This table holds about 73,000 clones, about four fifths found once. The sample consisted of peripheral blood. These receptor sequences come from a human donor in a cohort sampled during active COVID-19. Both conserved end residues are part of each CDR3. A D gene is named only where the DNA matches it firmly. Some rows mark clone size as missing; the rest say once, few, many or name a class of expanded clone.

J | D | V | size | CDR3 | DNA
TRBJ1-4 | - | TRBV18 | - | CASSPSDEKLFF | TGTGCCAGCTCACCCTCAGATGAAAAACTGTTTTTT
TRBJ2-5 | TRBD2 | TRBV27 | once | CASSFLTSGGPQETQYF | TGTGCCAGCAGTTTCCTGACTAGCGGGGGGCCTCAAGAGACCCAGTACTTC
TRBJ2-7 | - | TRBV6-5 | - | CASTPRGGDEQYF | TGTGCCAGCACCCCGAGGGGGGGGGACGAGCAGTACTTC
TRBJ2-7 | - | TRBV11-2 | few | CASSLSARNSYEQYF | TGTGCCAGCAGCTTATCGGCCAGGAACAGCTACGAGCAGTACTTC
TRBJ1-2 | - | TRBV6-5 | - | CASSLREGGVRGYTF | TGTGCCAGCAGTTTACGGGAAGGAGGGGTTCGTGGCTACACCTTC
TRBJ2-7 | TRBD2 | TRBV7-2 | - | CASSLARGGAYEQYF | TGTGCCAGCAGCTTAGCTCGGGGGGGGGCCTACGAGCAGTACTTC
TRBJ2-1 | - | TRBV15 | - | CATRIWGGADHEQFF | TGTGCCACCAGGATTTGGGGTGGGGCTGACCATGAGCAGTTCTTC
TRBJ1-1 | - | TRBV6-5 | many | CASSYSQGGSEAFF | TGTGCCAGCAGTTACTCGCAGGGAGGGTCTGAAGCTTTCTTT
TRBJ1-6 | - | TRBV9 | medium-sized | CASSPQTVFNSPLHF | TGTGCCAGCAGCCCTCAGACAGTTTTTAATTCACCCCTCCACTTT
TRBJ1-3 | - | TRBV2 | many | CASVPGSSGNTIYF | TGTGCCAGCGTCCCGGGGAGCTCTGGAAACACCATATATTTT
TRBJ1-3 | - | TRBV7-2 | - | CASSLSPAHRGSGNTIYF | TGTGCCAGCAGCTTATCCCCGGCACACCGCGGCTCTGGAAACACCATATATTTT
TRBJ2-5 | - | TRBV2 | - | CASALNQETQYF | TGTGCCAGCGCACTCAACCAAGAGACCCAGTACTTC
TRBJ2-7 | - | TRBV9 | - | CASSVRGDLSSYEQYF | TGTGCCAGCAGCGTACGCGGGGACTTGAGCTCCTACGAGCAGTACTTC
TRBJ2-7 | - | TRBV27 | - | CASSPFRSSYEQYF | TGTGCCAGCAGTCCCTTCCGTAGCTCCTACGAGCAGTACTTC
TRBJ2-3 | - | TRBV7-9 | once | CASSLGGGHTDTQYF | TGTGCCAGCAGCTTAGGAGGGGGTCACACAGATACGCAGTATTTT
TRBJ1-6 | - | TRBV18 | few | CASSPRTENSPLHF | TGTGCCAGCTCACCTAGGACTGAGAATTCACCCCTCCACTTT
TRBJ2-2 | - | TRBV6-2/TRBV6-3 | - | CASSRYFRLQDTGELFF | TGTGCCAGCAGCCGTTACTTCAGGTTACAGGACACCGGGGAGCTGTTTTTT
TRBJ1-1 | TRBD1 | TRBV9 | once | CASSVTTGGNTEAFF | TGTGCCAGCAGCGTCACGACAGGGGGGAACACTGAAGCTTTCTTT
TRBJ2-7 | - | TRBV4-1 | once | CASSHAGATYEQYF | TGCGCCAGCAGCCACGCAGGGGCGACCTACGAGCAGTACTTC
TRBJ1-2 | TRBD1 | TRBV7-2 | - | CASSRDRGNYGYTF | TGTGCCAGCAGCCGGGACAGGGGAAACTATGGCTACACCTTC
TRBJ2-7 | TRBD1 | TRBV2 | few | CASSDPTGGIIEQYF | TGTGCCAGCAGCGACCCGACAGGGGGCATTATCGAGCAGTACTTC
TRBJ1-2 | TRBD1 | TRBV11-2 | - | CASSPTRGQVRTNYGYTF | TGTGCCAGCAGCCCAACGAGGGGACAGGTTAGGACTAACTATGGCTACACCTTC
TRBJ2-2 | - | TRBV10-3 | - | CATTALSTNTGELFF | TGTGCCACCACAGCTCTATCGACGAACACCGGGGAGCTGTTTTTT
TRBJ2-7 | - | TRBV11-2 | - | CASSPRRDYEQYF | TGTGCCAGCAGCCCCCGGCGGGACTACGAGCAGTACTTC
TRBJ1-5 | - | TRBV7-2 | - | CASSAFGGFGQPQHF | TGTGCCAGCAGCGCCTTCGGGGGATTTGGTCAGCCCCAGCATTTT
TRBJ2-5 | - | TRBV6-6 | - | CASTKAGRGTGETQYF | TGTGCCAGCACCAAAGCGGGCAGGGGGACTGGTGAGACCCAGTACTTC
TRBJ1-1 | TRBD1 | TRBV7-9 | - | CASSLVSGQGLNTEAFF | TGTGCCAGCAGCTTAGTTAGCGGACAGGGATTGAACACTGAAGCTTTCTTT
TRBJ1-1 | TRBD1 | TRBV3-1/TRBV3-2 | - | CASSRGTGWVAFF | TGTGCCAGCAGCCGCGGGACAGGGTGGGTGGCTTTCTTT
TRBJ1-5 | TRBD1 | TRBV6-5 | - | CASSTGVQPQHF | TGTGCCAGCAGTACAGGGGTTCAGCCCCAGCATTTT
TRBJ2-7 | - | TRBV6-6 | - | CASSRSREQYF | TGTGCCAGCAGTCGATCCCGCGAGCAGTACTTC
TRBJ2-3 | TRBD2 | TRBV19 | - | CASSKKGLAGGFTDTQYF | TGTGCCAGTAGTAAAAAGGGACTAGCGGGGGGGTTCACAGATACGCAGTATTTT
TRBJ1-2 | - | TRBV3-1/TRBV3-2 | - | CASTGNYGYTF | TGTGCCAGCACAGGGAACTATGGCTACACCTTC
TRBJ1-2 | - | TRBV6-2/TRBV6-3 | - | CASSRTGQRANYGYTF | TGTGCCAGCAGTAGAACGGGACAACGAGCTAACTATGGCTACACCTTC
TRBJ2-7 | TRBD1 | TRBV11-2 | - | CASSFDRVYEQYF | TGTGCCAGCAGCTTCGACAGGGTCTACGAGCAGTACTTC
TRBJ1-2 | - | TRBV9 | once | CASSVARGGFNYGYTF | TGTGCCAGCAGCGTAGCTCGGGGGGGCTTTAACTATGGCTACACCTTC
TRBJ1-5 | - | TRBV7-2 | once | CASSHGGGNQPQHF | TGTGCCAGCAGCCATGGGGGGGGCAATCAGCCCCAGCATTTT
TRBJ2-1 | TRBD2 | TRBV6-2/TRBV6-3 | - | CASSLISSGSYNEQFF | TGTGCCAGCAGCCTGATTTCTAGCGGGTCCTACAATGAGCAGTTCTTC
TRBJ1-2 | - | TRBV3-1/TRBV3-2 | - | CASSQDRQYKTF | TGTGCCAGCAGCCAAGATAGACAGTATAAAACCTTC
TRBJ2-1 | TRBD2 | TRBV20-1 | - | CSASDLLAGGHDYNEQFF | TGCAGTGCTAGTGATTTGCTAGCGGGGGGGCACGATTACAATGAGCAGTTCTTC
TRBJ2-7 | TRBD1 | TRBV7-8 | - | CASSPWTGGMYEQYF | TGTGCCAGCAGTCCCTGGACAGGGGGCATGTACGAGCAGTACTTC
TRBJ2-2 | - | TRBV5-1 | - | CASSFIGAGYSNTGELFF | TGCGCCAGCAGCTTTATCGGCGCAGGGTACTCGAACACCGGGGAGCTGTTTTTT
TRBJ2-1 | TRBD1 | TRBV9 | - | CASSANRPEGQGARDNEQFF | TGTGCCAGCAGCGCTAACCGGCCCGAGGGACAGGGGGCGCGTGACAATGAGCAGTTCTTC
TRBJ2-7 | - | TRBV6-6 | once | CATSLGHSYEQYF | TGTGCCACTTCGCTGGGACATTCCTACGAGCAGTACTTC
TRBJ2-7 | - | TRBV9 | - | CASSVAGGAPGEQYF | TGTGCCAGCAGCGTAGCGGGGGGCGCTCCGGGGGAGCAGTACTTC
TRBJ2-5 | - | TRBV5-1 | - | CASSPDGGTQYF | TGCGCCAGCAGCCCAGACGGGGGGACCCAGTACTTC
TRBJ2-7 | - | TRBV5-1 | few | CASSSAYEQYF | TGCGCCAGCAGCTCGGCCTACGAGCAGTACTTC
TRBJ1-2 | - | TRBV20-1 | - | CSASQRAGGYTF | TGCAGTGCTAGTCAGAGGGCCGGTGGCTACACCTTC
TRBJ2-7 | - | TRBV11-3 | - | CASSLGSGDEQYF | TGTGCCAGCAGCTTAGGGAGCGGAGACGAGCAGTACTTC
TRBJ2-5 | TRBD1 | TRBV5-1 | - | CASSNGQGRGETQYF | TGCGCCAGCAGCAATGGACAGGGGCGGGGAGAGACCCAGTACTTC
TRBJ2-3 | TRBD2 | TRBV10-3 | - | CATSGGGVATDTQYF | TGTGCCACCTCTGGCGGGGGGGTGGCCACAGATACGCAGTATTTT
TRBJ2-1 | TRBD2 | TRBV28 | - | CASSLTSLNEQFF | TGTGCCAGCAGTCTGACTAGCCTCAATGAGCAGTTCTTC
TRBJ2-7 | TRBD1 | TRBV3-1/TRBV3-2 | few | CASSLGQGVDEQYF | TGTGCCAGCAGCCTTGGACAGGGGGTTGACGAGCAGTACTTC